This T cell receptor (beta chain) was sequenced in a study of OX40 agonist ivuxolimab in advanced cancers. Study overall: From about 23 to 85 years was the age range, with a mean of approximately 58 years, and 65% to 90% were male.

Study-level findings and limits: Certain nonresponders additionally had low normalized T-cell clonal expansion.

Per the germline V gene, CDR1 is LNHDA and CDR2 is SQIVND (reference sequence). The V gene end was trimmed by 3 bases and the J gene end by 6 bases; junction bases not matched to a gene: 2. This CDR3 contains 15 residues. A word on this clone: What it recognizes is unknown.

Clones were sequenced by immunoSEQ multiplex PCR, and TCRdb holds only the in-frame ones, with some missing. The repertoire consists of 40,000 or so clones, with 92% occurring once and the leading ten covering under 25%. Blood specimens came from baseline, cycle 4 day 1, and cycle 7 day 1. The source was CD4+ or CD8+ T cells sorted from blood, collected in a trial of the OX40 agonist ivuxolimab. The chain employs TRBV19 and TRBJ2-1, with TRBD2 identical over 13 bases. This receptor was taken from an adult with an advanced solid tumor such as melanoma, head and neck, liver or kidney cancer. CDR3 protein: CASSITSGRANEQFF. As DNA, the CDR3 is TGTGCCAGTAGTATCACTAGCGGGAGGGCCAATGAGCAGTTCTTC.